Listed here are 31 T cell receptor beta chains from one sample, sequenced in a study of early T cells in non-severe SARS-CoV-2 infection. MiXCR, run by TCRdb on the 5' RACE reads, gives a single entry per CDR3 protein. The repertoire has 100,000 to 120,000 distinct CDR3 sequences, roughly 12% of them found once; the top ten carry approximately 3.8%. Material: whole blood, obtained at baseline. These receptor sequences come from an adult who was a healthcare worker with PCR-confirmed SARS-CoV-2 infection or an uninfected control (not recorded which).

This clonotype was detected a few times. The chain carries TRBV7-2 and TRBJ1-1, with a possible D match to TRBD1 (5 bases). The CDR3 is 14 residues long. Trimming pared 2 bases from V and 4 bases from J, leaving 11 bases between. Germline assignment: CDR1 SGHTA and CDR2 FQGNSA. In nucleotides, the CDR3 is TGTGCCAGCAGCTTAATGGGAAGGGGCACTGAAGCTTTCTTT. Translation gives CASSLMGRGTEAFF. Drawing the rest from reference TRBV7-2 and TRBJ1-1, the complete variable domain is GAGVSQSPSNKVTEKGKDVELRCDPISGHTALYWYRQSLGQGLEFLIYFQGNSAPDKSGLPSDRFSAERTGGSVSTLTIQRTQQEDSAVYLCASSLMGRGTEAFFGQGTRLTVV.

The gene calls are TRBV18 and TRBJ1-2; D gene ambiguous. Germline V CDR1 and CDR2: KGHSH, LQKENI. The CDR3 length is 18 residues. V shed 2 bases and J shed 1 base, with 20 bases lying between them. The DNA for the CDR3 is TGTGCCAGCTCACCAAGACGATCAAGCTTCCCGTTTAACTATGGCTACACCTTC. Its translation is CASSPRRSSFPFNYGYTF.

The chain is built from TRBV24-1 and TRBJ1-1; D remains ambiguous. Germline V gene sequence: CDR1 KGHDR, CDR2 SFDVKD. This CDR3 is 15 amino acids long. V lost 7 bases, J lost 0 bases, and 14 bases lay in between. For the CDR3, the DNA is TGTGCCACCAGGATCACCGATGTCATGAACACTGAAGCTTTCTTT. Translated, it gives CATRITDVMNTEAFF.

Ten or more counts support this clonotype. The rearrangement joins TRBV6-6 to TRBJ1-2; D ambiguous. The CDR3 is 15 amino acids. V dropped 2 bases and J dropped 7 bases, with 17 bases sitting between them. CDR1 and CDR2 (germline): MNHNY, SVGAGI (reference sequence). The CDR3 nucleotides read TGTGCCAGCAGTTACGCCGCAGGTTTATCGAGTGGCTACACCTTC. Its protein is CASSYAAGLSSGYTF.

This clonotype was seen at least ten times. This chain connects TRBV2 to TRBJ1-5, with TRBD1 matching over 7 bases. V shed 6 bases, J shed 0 bases, and the junction held 2 bases outside the gene matches. This CDR3 has 14 amino acids. Germline CDR1 reads SNHLY; CDR2 reads FYNNEI. CDR3 region: CASRGQFSNQPQHF. The CDR3, as DNA: TGTGCCAGCAGGGGACAGTTTAGCAATCAGCCCCAGCATTTT.

The V and J genes are TRBV19 and TRBJ1-4; D might be TRBD1 (5 bases). Germline CDR1 reads LNHDA; CDR2 reads SQIVND (reference sequence). The germline V and J ends were trimmed by 7 bases and 8 bases, with 11 bases remaining between them. The CDR3 is made up of 12 amino acids. The CDR3 here is CASTLSGEKLFF. The CDR3 DNA reads as TGTGCCAGTACCCTCTCAGGGGAAAAACTGTTTTTT.

This clonotype has more than one count but fewer than ten. The chain combines TRBV6-4 with TRBJ2-3; D is uncertain. The ends were cut back, 2 bases at V and 4 bases at J, with 7 bases in the middle. The germline gives CDR1 MRHNA, CDR2 SNTAGT. The CDR3 consists of 13 residues. CDR3 coding DNA: TGTGCCAGCAGTGACGGCCCTCCAGATACGCAGTATTTT. It yields the protein CASSDGPPDTQYF.

This clonotype came up a few times. V usage is TRBV6-1 and J usage is TRBJ1-5, with TRBD1 as a possible D gene (5 bases). This CDR3 spans 14 amino acids. Germline V gives CDR1 MNHNS, CDR2 SASEGT. Trimming cost V 5 bases and J 1 base, with 9 bases left between them. The CDR3 loop reads CASSPTGSNQPQHF. In nucleotides, the CDR3 is TGTGCCAGCAGTCCTACAGGAAGCAATCAGCCCCAGCATTTT.

This clonotype was recorded a few times. The chain couples TRBV13 to TRBJ1-2; D gene uncertain. This CDR3 has 13 amino acids. With 2 bases removed from V and 8 bases from J, the gap between germline ends came to 12 bases. Germline V gives CDR1 PRHDT, CDR2 FYEKMQ (reference sequence). The CDR3 DNA reads TGTGCCAGCAGCTTAAACCCTTTTGGGGGCTACACCTTC. It translates to CASSLNPFGGYTF.

The V gene is TRBV6-5, the J gene TRBJ1-4; 7 bases line up with TRBD1. The CDR3 runs to 13 residues. Germline CDR1 MNHEY, CDR2 SVGAGI. V lost 2 bases and J lost 8; bases outside the gene matches: 2. As DNA, the CDR3 is TGTGCCAGCAGTTACCAGACAGGGGAAAAACTGTTTTTT. Amino acid sequence: CASSYQTGEKLFF.

The rearrangement uses TRBV6-1 and TRBJ1-1; D perhaps matches TRBD1 (5 bases). The CDR3 sequence is 14 residues long. CDR1 is MNHNS and CDR2 is SASEGT in the germline V gene. V was cut by 5 bases and J by 0 bases, with 10 bases left in between. The CDR3 sequence: CASSKGVMNTEAFF. The CDR3 DNA reads TGTGCCAGCAGTAAAGGGGTCATGAACACTGAAGCTTTCTTT.

The V call is TRBV20-1, the J call TRBJ2-7; 10 positions agree with TRBD2. The CDR3 contains 14 residues. V trimming: 0 bases; J trimming: 2 bases; junction bases outside the gene matches: 1. CDR1 and CDR2 (germline): DFQATT, SNEGSKA (reference sequence). As DNA, the CDR3 is TGCAGTGCTAGAGAACTAGCGGGAACCTACGAGCAGTACTTC. It yields the protein CSARELAGTYEQYF.

In its sample, this clonotype was seen many times. The J gene is TRBJ2-3, the V gene TRBV4-1; the match to TRBD2 covers 7 bases. Germline V CDR1 and CDR2: MGHRA, YSYEKL. This CDR3 is 16 amino acids long. With 5 bases clipped from V and 4 bases from J, the junction kept 12 bases outside the gene matches. The CDR3 region has the DNA TGCGCCAGCAGCTCTCGGGAGGCTTCGGGTTCAGATACGCAGTATTTT. Residues: CASSSREASGSDTQYF.

This clonotype was found many times. The chain is built from TRBV19 and TRBJ1-4; the match to TRBD1 covers 8 bases. V dropped 6 bases and J dropped 0; count of bases not matched to a gene: 9. Germline V gene data show CDR1 as LNHDA and CDR2 as SQIVND (reference sequence). CDR3 length: 17 amino acids. CDR3 sequence reads: CASSRPPGGSTNEKLFF. CDR3 coding DNA: TGTGCCAGTAGCCGCCCCCCAGGGGGCTCAACTAATGAAAAACTGTTTTTT.

On this clonotype: The missing conserved phenylalanine or tryptophan at the end of this CDR3 makes a read error likely. The gene calls are TRBV5-5 and TRBJ1-1; no clear D gene. Germline V lookup: CDR1 SGHKS, CDR2 YYEKEE (reference sequence). V gave up 2 bases and J gave up 5 bases, with 13 bases separating them. The CDR3 contains 14 residues. The CDR3 nucleotides are TGTGCCAGCAGCTTCGTCGCAGAAGGAACTGAAGCTTTCTAT. Translating it yields CASSFVAEGTEAFY.

Here the CDR3 DNA reads TGTGCCAGCAGTGATCTCCAAAAGAGATCCCACAATGAGCAGTTCTTC. Its protein is CASSDLQKRSHNEQFF. This chain links TRBV25-1 with TRBJ2-1; D is uncertain. From germline, CDR1 is MGHDK and CDR2 SYGVNS. The CDR3 runs to 16 residues. Trimming pared 3 bases from V and 5 bases from J, leaving 17 bases between.

The table lists this clonotype with many counts. The CDR3 DNA is TGTGCCAGCAGTCGACAGGGCCTTTCTTTGGAGACCCAGTACTTC. Its protein is CASSRQGLSLETQYF. The chain carries TRBV11-2 and TRBJ2-5; TRBD1 agrees at 7 bases. Trimming cost V 6 bases and J 5 bases; bases outside gene matches: 12. CDR1 and CDR2 (germline): SGHAT, FQNNGV. The length of the CDR3 is 15 residues.

In this sample, this clonotype turned up many times. The rearrangement joins TRBV3-1 to TRBJ2-3; D might be TRBD2 (7 bases). The germline gives CDR1 LGHDT, CDR2 YNNKEL (reference sequence). V dropped 9 bases and J dropped 1 base, with 14 bases sitting between them. CDR3 length: 14 amino acids. Written as DNA, the CDR3 is TGTGCCAGTTCGGCGGGGGCCCGCACAGATACGCAGTATTTT. This encodes CASSAGARTDTQYF.

This clonotype was recorded many times. The chain carries TRBV6-5 and TRBJ2-3, with a weak D call TRBD1 (5 bases). This CDR3 is 15 amino acids long. The V gene's germline CDR1 is MNHEY and CDR2 SVGAGI. V was pared by 3 bases and J by 3 bases, with 13 bases between. The CDR3 here is CASSYWGRMTDTQYF. Here the CDR3 DNA reads TGTGCCAGCAGTTATTGGGGCAGGATGACAGATACGCAGTATTTT.

Notes on this clonotype: This may stem from a read error, because a much larger clone lies one nucleotide away. The chain couples TRBV5-1 to TRBJ2-3; a possible D gene is TRBD1 (6 bases). TRBJ1-5 matches the DNA end more closely, so the J call is doubtful. The CDR3 length is 15 residues. CDR1 SGHRS and CDR2 YFSETQ come from the germline V gene. The CDR3 bases are TGCGCCAGCAGCTTGGTCGGGGGGGCTCCAGATACGCAGCATTTT. It is translated as CASSLVGGAPDTQHF.

The sample holds a few counts of this clonotype. This chain joins TRBV9 and TRBJ2-7; the match to TRBD1 covers 7 bases. There are 15 residues in the CDR3. Germline lookup yields CDR1 SGDLS and CDR2 YYNGEE. V was clipped by 1 base and J by 5 bases; unmatched bases: 9. In DNA form, the CDR3 reads TGTGCCAGCAGCGTATACGGGACAGAGATAGACGAGCAGTACTTC. Its protein is CASSVYGTEIDEQYF.

This clonotype was recorded at least ten times. The rearrangement links TRBV19 to TRBJ2-1, with 13 bases matching TRBD2. CDR3 length equals 16 residues. Germline V gene sequence: CDR1 LNHDA, CDR2 SQIVND (reference sequence). V lost 7 bases, J lost 4 bases, and 7 bases stayed unmatched. In nucleotides, the CDR3 is TGTGCCAGTACCCCACTAGCGGGGGGGTTTTACAATGAGCAGTTCTTC. It encodes CASTPLAGGFYNEQFF.

The rearrangement links TRBV5-1 to TRBJ2-1; the match to TRBD2 covers 7 bases. V was pared by 0 bases and J by 8 bases, with 8 bases of the junction left unmatched. The CDR3 has 15 residues. Germline-derived CDR1 and CDR2 are SGHRS and YFSETQ. CDR3 residues: CASSLGTSVGDEQFF. For the CDR3, the DNA is TGCGCCAGCAGCTTGGGTACTAGCGTCGGCGATGAGCAGTTCTTC. The variable domain in full, completed from reference TRBV5-1 and TRBJ2-1, reads KAGVTQTPRYLIKTRGQQVTLSCSPISGHRSVSWYQQTPGQGLQFLFEYFSETQRNKGNFPGRFSGRQFSNSRSEMNVSTLELGDSALYLCASSLGTSVGDEQFFGPGTRLTVL.

This clonotype appeared a single time. This chain uses TRBV6-5 with TRBJ2-1; either TRBD1 or TRBD2 may supply D (5 bases each). The CDR3 is 15 amino acids. Germline lookup yields CDR1 MNHEY and CDR2 SVGAGI. CDR3 DNA sequence: TGTACCGCCCGGGATGGCAGGGAACCCTACAATGAGCAGTTCTTC. Translation: CTARDGREPYNEQFF.

The chain employs TRBV9 and TRBJ1-2; D not certain. Germline V gives CDR1 SGDLS, CDR2 YYNGEE. This CDR3 is 13 amino acids long. Trimming left V 5 bases short and J 8 bases short, with 16 bases between. The CDR3 coding sequence is TGTGCCAGCAGACTAGACTCGGTTTCGGGCTACACCTTC. Translation: CASRLDSVSGYTF.

The rearrangement uses TRBV6-5 and TRBJ2-6; D remains unclear. The ends were cut back, 7 bases at V and 3 bases at J, with 7 bases in the middle. This CDR3 comprises 13 residues. Germline lookup yields CDR1 MNHEY and CDR2 SVGAGI. The CDR3 protein is CASMRDGANVLTF. CDR3 sequence (DNA): TGTGCCAGCATGAGAGATGGGGCCAACGTCCTGACTTTC.

The sample holds one count of this clonotype. This CDR3 fails to terminate in the conserved phenylalanine or tryptophan, so it likely reflects a read error. The chain combines TRBV7-6 with TRBJ2-1, with D unresolved. Trimming shortened V by 2 bases and J by 0 bases, and 14 bases separated the two germline ends. Germline CDR1 SGHVS, CDR2 FNYEAQ. The CDR3 consists of 17 residues. CDR3: CASSLLYRVSSYNEQFS. DNA of the CDR3: TGTGCCAGCAGCTTACTGTATCGCGTAAGCTCCTACAATGAGCAGTTCTCC.

This clonotype has only a few counts. V and J are TRBV29-1 and TRBJ2-3; TRBD2 agrees at 13 bases. V lost 7 bases and J lost 2; bases outside the gene matches: 3. Germline V gene lookup returns CDR1 SQVTM and CDR2 ANQGSEA. This CDR3 region has 14 residues. CDR3 nucleotides: TGCAGCGGCGGGACTAGCGGGGCCACAGATACGCAGTATTTT. Translating gives CSGGTSGATDTQYF.

The V gene is TRBV3-1, the J gene TRBJ2-1; 8 bases agree with TRBD2. This CDR3 is 16 amino acids long. The ends lost 2 bases at V and 8 bases at J; junction bases unmatched: 11. Germline V gene data show CDR1 as LGHDT and CDR2 as YNNKEL (reference sequence). In nucleotides, the CDR3 is TGTGCCAGCAGCCAACGGGGGACTAGTCACACCGATGAGCAGTTCTTC. Amino acid sequence: CASSQRGTSHTDEQFF.

As DNA, the CDR3 is TGTGCTAGTGGTTTGGCACTAAGTGTACGTCGCACAGATACGCAGTATTTT. This codes for CASGLALSVRRTDTQYF. This chain uses TRBV12-5 with TRBJ2-3; no clear D. The length of the CDR3 is 17 residues. Germline loops: CDR1 LGHNT, CDR2 FRNRAP. The ends were cut back, 1 base at V and 1 base at J, with 15 bases in the middle.

This chain joins TRBV9 and TRBJ1-1, with D possibly TRBD1 on 5 matching bases. V was clipped by 3 bases and J by 4 bases, with 13 bases between them. The CDR3 loop spans 14 amino acids. CDR1 and CDR2 (germline): SGDLS, YYNGEE. As DNA, the CDR3 is TGTGCCAGCAGCGGGACGGGGGAAGGCACTGAAGCTTTCTTT. This translates into CASSGTGEGTEAFF.